This T cell receptor beta chain is from a study of T-cell memory formation after mild COVID-19. Study information: In these data, TCR clusters were largely donor specific. General study points: Day 15 to 85 contractors were CD4/CD8 balanced; later expanders leaned CD4+.

Comment on this clonotype: Its target is unknown.

CDR3 length: 13 amino acids. The V and J ends lost 3 bases and 7 bases respectively, with 10 bases between them. From germline, CDR1 is SGHTA and CDR2 FQGNSA. From 5'RACE with constant-segment primers came TCR alpha and TCR beta cDNA libraries that carried sample barcodes and UMIs. One entry per CDR3 protein results from TCRdb running MiXCR on the 5' RACE reads. The sample lists fewer than 600,000 distinct CDR3 sequences, about a fifth occurring once. This clonotype was obtained from an adult woman who had mild COVID-19 (a few samples of this study predate the infection). Cell type and time point are not known. The chain is built from TRBV7-2 and TRBJ2-1, with D uncertain. Input material: PBMCs or a T cell subset sorted from them (not recorded which). CDR3 in amino acids: CASSFSLANEQFF. CDR3 nucleotides: TGTGCCAGCAGCTTTTCTCTCGCAAATGAGCAGTTCTTC.